One sample yielded the 10 T cell receptor beta chains listed below, sequenced in a study of blood T cells in healthy people across ages. For the second PCR, which ran for roughly 6 to 11 cycles, a sample-barcoded 5' primer and a J-beta primer mix were used. Via MiXCR, TCRdb re-called the 5' RACE reads, giving one row per CDR3 protein. The sample consists of around 320,000 distinct CDR3 sequences, roughly 26% of them appearing once. Sequencing input: blood. Receptor source: a woman in her 70s in good health.

In this sample, this clonotype turned up a few times. The chain uses TRBV20-1 and TRBJ2-7; the D gene is possibly TRBD1 (6 bases). V was trimmed by 5 bases and J by 6 bases, leaving 17 bases between them. This CDR3 contains 13 residues. Looked up from germline, CDR1 is DFQATT and CDR2 is SNEGSKA (reference sequence). CDR3 sequence: CSAVTGSYSEQYF. DNA for the CDR3: TGCAGTGCTGTTACAGGGAGCTATTCCGAGCAGTACTTC.

This chain links TRBV6-2 or TRBV6-3 with TRBJ2-3, with a tentative D call TRBD2 (6 bases). The CDR3 sequence is 14 residues long. V dropped 4 bases and J dropped 1 base, with 9 bases sitting between them. In germline, CDR1 is MNHEY, CDR2 SVGEGT. The CDR3 nucleotides are TGTGCCAGCAGTTGGGGAGGAGGCACAGATACGCAGTATTTT. Its translation: CASSWGGGTDTQYF.

Ten or more counts support this clonotype. The V and J genes are TRBV27 and TRBJ2-6, with 9 nucleotides matching TRBD2. In germline, CDR1 is MNHEY, CDR2 SMNVEV (reference sequence). The CDR3 consists of 19 residues. V dropped 6 bases and J dropped 4; count of bases not matched to a gene: 16. Here the CDR3 reads CASSPVRLAGVGGANVLTF. In DNA form, the CDR3 reads TGTGCCAGCAGCCCAGTTCGATTAGCGGGAGTGGGAGGGGCCAACGTCCTGACTTTC.

This clonotype was recorded a few times. CDR3 protein: CASSSWDHGGYGNTIYF. CDR3 DNA: TGTGCCAGCAGCTCCTGGGACCACGGGGGATATGGAAACACCATATATTTT. The chain is built from TRBV7-9 and TRBJ1-3; tentatively, D is TRBD1 (5 bases). Germline-derived CDR1 and CDR2 are SEHNR and FQNEAQ (reference sequence). Trimming pared 4 bases from V and 3 bases from J, leaving 19 bases between. This CDR3 region has 17 residues.

J is TRBJ2-7 and V is TRBV15; D is unclear. The germline V and J ends were trimmed by 3 bases and 3 bases, with 6 bases remaining between them. The germline gives CDR1 LNHNV, CDR2 YYDKDF (reference sequence). This CDR3 spans 12 amino acids. CDR3 residues: CATSRDYYEQYF. CDR3 sequence (DNA): TGTGCCACCAGCAGGGATTACTACGAGCAGTACTTC.

This clonotype showed up just a few times. CDR3 region: CASNSGGSYEQYF. As DNA, the CDR3 is TGTGCCAGCAATTCTGGCGGTTCCTACGAGCAGTACTTC. The chain couples TRBV28 to TRBJ2-7; no clear D. Trimming pared 7 bases from V and 1 base from J, leaving 11 bases between. Germline values: CDR1 MDHEN, CDR2 SYDVKM. The CDR3 contains 13 residues.

This chain connects TRBV7-2 to TRBJ2-5; 11 bases align to TRBD2. The J segment lost 5 bases and the V segment lost 8 bases, leaving 13 bases of the junction unmatched. The CDR3 has 16 residues. The germline V gene has CDR1 SGHTA and CDR2 FQGNSA. In DNA, the CDR3 is TGTGCCAGCGGCGATAGCGGGAGGGCCCGAGGGGAGACCCAGTACTTC. Translating gives CASGDSGRARGETQYF.

Worth noting for this clonotype: Relative to the germline gene, one junction end is altered; a read error may explain this. DNA for the CDR3: TGCGCCGGCAGCCCCGAGGACAGAACCTACGAGCAGTACTTC. Translating gives CAGSPEDRTYEQYF. V is TRBV4-1 and J is TRBJ2-7; D perhaps matches TRBD1 (6 bases). From germline, CDR1 is MGHRA and CDR2 YSYEKL. This CDR3 has 14 amino acids.

This clonotype was found once. The chain carries TRBV7-9 and TRBJ2-5, with 9 bases that match TRBD1. After removal of 6 bases from V and 2 bases from J, the junction contained 10 bases not matched to a gene. The germline V gene has CDR1 SEHNR and CDR2 FQNEAQ (reference sequence). The CDR3 is 16 residues long. The CDR3 DNA is TGTGCCAGCAGTTTTGGCGGGACAGGGTATCAAGAGACCCAGTACTTC. This sequence encodes CASSFGGTGYQETQYF.

This clonotype occurred a few times. A much larger clone differs from this one at a single base, so this may be a read error. The chain employs TRBV5-1 and TRBJ2-7; 7 bases fit TRBD1. V dropped 9 bases and J dropped 5; count of bases not matched to a gene: 5. Germline loops: CDR1 SGHRS, CDR2 YFSETQ. The CDR3 is 11 amino acids. This CDR3 reads CANRGGHEQYF. CDR3 nucleotides: TGCGCCAACAGAGGGGGCCACGAGCAGTACTTC.